A selection of T cell receptor beta chains follows, all from one sample in a study of blood T cell repertoires in COVID-19. Clones were sequenced by immunoSEQ multiplex PCR, and TCRdb holds only the in-frame ones, with some missing. The table has some 30,000 clones, approximately 85% seen once; the top ten hold about 6.4%. The sample taken for sequencing was peripheral blood. These receptors originate from a man aged 55 to 69 with active COVID-19. Each CDR3 is given with its conserved first and last residue. A D gene is named only where the DNA matches it firmly. The size entry is marked missing in some rows and otherwise reads once, few, many or a size class.

>TRBJ2-3|NA|TRBV27|TRBD2
TGTGCCAGCCACCTTAGCGGGGCGAGCACAGATACGCAGTATTTT
CASHLSGASTDTQYF
>TRBJ2-3|NA|TRBV7-6|TRBD2
TGTGCCAGCAGCTTACTAGCGGGGGGGGGCACAGATACGCAGTATTTT
CASSLLAGGGTDTQYF
>TRBJ2-1|NA|TRBV7-8|NA
TGTGCCAGCAGCGGGGCCCTCTTTGCGCTCCCCCAGAATGAGCAGTTCTTC
CASSGALFALPQNEQFF
>TRBJ2-2|few|TRBV6-5|NA
TGTGCCAGCAGTTACGGGGTAGCGGAGTTCACCGGGGAGCTGTTTTTT
CASSYGVAEFTGELFF
>TRBJ2-2|once|TRBV19|NA
TGTGCCAGTAGCCGCGCGGTAACCGGGGGCGGGAGAAGAGCCGGGGAGCTGTTTTTT
CASSRAVTGGGRRAGELFF
>TRBJ1-1|NA|TRBV5-5|NA
TGTGCCAGCAGCTTGGCCGACAGTGGAACTGAAGCTTTCTTT
CASSLADSGTEAFF
>TRBJ2-5|NA|TRBV7-2|NA
TGTGCCAGCAGCTTAGGCGACAGCTACCAAGAGACCCAGTACTTC
CASSLGDSYQETQYF
>TRBJ2-7|NA|TRBV10-3|TRBD1
TGTGCCATCAAGCCGCAGGGGGCCTACGAGCAGTACTTC
CAIKPQGAYEQYF
>TRBJ1-6|NA|TRBV6-1|NA
TGTGCCAGCAGTGAACAGACTATTAATTCACCCCTCCACTTT
CASSEQTINSPLHF
>TRBJ2-3|NA|TRBV18|NA
TGTGCCAGCTCACCACAGCAGGGGAGCACAGATACGCAGTATTTT
CASSPQQGSTDTQYF